This T cell receptor (beta chain) is from a study of blood T cell repertoires in COVID-19. Study overall: Acute and convalescent COVID-19 samples came from the United States, Italy and Spain. PBMCs, B-cell-depleted T cells, or T cells were the source of the cDNA or gDNA that made up the material.

The germline V gene has CDR1 MDHEN and CDR2 SYDVKM. V lost 6 bases and J lost 2; bases outside the gene matches: 6. This CDR3 spans 15 amino acids. In the source study's methods: Cell counts per sample came from amplifying reference gene primers. TCRdb's copy holds only in-frame clones and misses some; the assay was immunoSEQ multiplex PCR. The V and J calls and the clone size are those of that table, but D and trimming were determined from the DNA. The sample consists of 350,000 to 400,000 clones, 80% to 90% of them appearing once. The specimen was peripheral blood. The chain has TRBV28 and TRBJ1-5, with 8 bases lining up with TRBD1. The clonotype originates from a woman in her 30s with COVID-19, enrolled during active disease. The CDR3 sequence: CASSRGLRGNQPQHF. The CDR3 DNA reads as TGTGCCAGCAGCAGGGGGCTAAGGGGCAATCAGCCCCAGCATTTT.